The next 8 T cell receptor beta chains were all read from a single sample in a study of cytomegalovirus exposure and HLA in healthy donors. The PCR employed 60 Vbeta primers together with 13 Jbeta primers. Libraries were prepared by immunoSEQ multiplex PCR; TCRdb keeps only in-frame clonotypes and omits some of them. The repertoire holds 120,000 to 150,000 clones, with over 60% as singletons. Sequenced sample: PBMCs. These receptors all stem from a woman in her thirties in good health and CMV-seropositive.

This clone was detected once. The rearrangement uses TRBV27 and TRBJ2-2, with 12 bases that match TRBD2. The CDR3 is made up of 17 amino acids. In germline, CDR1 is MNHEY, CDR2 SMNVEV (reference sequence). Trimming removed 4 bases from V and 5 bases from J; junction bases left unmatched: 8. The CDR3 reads CASSSMTSGRGTGELFF. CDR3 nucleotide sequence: TGTGCCAGCAGTTCTATGACTAGCGGGAGAGGAACCGGGGAGCTGTTTTTT.

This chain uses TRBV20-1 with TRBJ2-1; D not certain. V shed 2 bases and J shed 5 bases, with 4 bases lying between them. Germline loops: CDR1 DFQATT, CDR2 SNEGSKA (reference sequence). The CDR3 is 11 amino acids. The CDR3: CSARRHNEQFF. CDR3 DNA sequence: TGCAGTGCTAGACGTCACAATGAGCAGTTCTTC.

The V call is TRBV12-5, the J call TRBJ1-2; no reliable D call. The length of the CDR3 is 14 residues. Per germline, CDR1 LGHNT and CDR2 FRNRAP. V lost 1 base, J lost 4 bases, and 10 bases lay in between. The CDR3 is CASGLGTAGYGYTF. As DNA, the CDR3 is TGTGCTAGTGGTTTGGGCACCGCGGGCTATGGCTACACCTTC.

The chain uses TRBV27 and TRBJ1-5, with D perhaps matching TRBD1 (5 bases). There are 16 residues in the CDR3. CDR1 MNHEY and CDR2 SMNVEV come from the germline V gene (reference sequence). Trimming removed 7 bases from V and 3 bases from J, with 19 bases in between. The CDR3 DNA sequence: TGTGCCAGCATCTTCCGGACAAAGCCACTCAATCAGCCCCAGCATTTT. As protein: CASIFRTKPLNQPQHF.

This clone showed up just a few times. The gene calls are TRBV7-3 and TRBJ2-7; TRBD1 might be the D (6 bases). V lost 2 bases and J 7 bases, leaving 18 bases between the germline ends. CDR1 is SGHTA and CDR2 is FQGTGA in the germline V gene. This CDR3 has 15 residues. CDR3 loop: CASSLGPVQGPEQYF. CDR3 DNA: TGTGCCAGCAGCTTAGGTCCAGTACAGGGCCCTGAGCAGTACTTC.

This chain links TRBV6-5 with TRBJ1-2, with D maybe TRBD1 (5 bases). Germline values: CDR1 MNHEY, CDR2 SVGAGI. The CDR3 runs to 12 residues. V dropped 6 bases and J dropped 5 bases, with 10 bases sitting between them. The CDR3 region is CASSPDSYGYTF. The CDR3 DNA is TGTGCCAGCAGCCCCGACAGTTATGGCTACACCTTC.

In DNA form, the CDR3 reads TGTGCCAGCAGCCAAGGGGGCCTAGCGGGGCCCTCCTACGAGCAGTACTTC. Amino acids: CASSQGGLAGPSYEQYF. This chain uses TRBV14 with TRBJ2-7; TRBD2 agrees at 9 bases. CDR1 and CDR2 (germline): SGHDN, FVKESK. The CDR3 runs 17 residues. V dropped 1 base and J dropped 0; count of bases not matched to a gene: 7.

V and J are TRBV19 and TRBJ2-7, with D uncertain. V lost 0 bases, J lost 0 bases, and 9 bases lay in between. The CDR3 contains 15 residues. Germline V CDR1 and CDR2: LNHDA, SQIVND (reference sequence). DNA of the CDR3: TGTGCCAGTAGTATAGATTCAGGATCCTCCTACGAGCAGTACTTC. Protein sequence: CASSIDSGSSYEQYF.